Presented here are 20 T cell receptor beta chains from one specimen sequenced in a study of T cell repertoires in cytomegalovirus infection. TCRdb used MiXCR to reprocess the reads, holding one entry per CDR3 protein. The sample has 800,000 to 950,000 distinct CDR3 sequences, around a third seen once. Antigens for these TCRs are unknown. This sample comprised cultured CD8+ T cells from PBMCs, obtained from culture after CMV antigen stimulation. Source of these receptors: a human donor in good health (CMV status not recorded). Some clones in this sample may be carry-over from other donors' samples.

This clonotype was observed a few times. This chain connects TRBV6-8 to TRBJ2-7; D is unclear. CDR3 length: 15 residues. Germline CDR1 MNHGY, CDR2 SAAAGT. V lost 0 bases to trimming and J lost 2 bases, with 11 bases between them. The CDR3: CASSYSAHRPYEQYV. The CDR3 DNA reads as TGTGCCAGCAGTTACTCGGCCCACAGACCCTACGAGCAGTACGTC.

This clonotype was seen many times. The CDR3 loop is CASSDYQETQYF. CDR3 nucleotide sequence: TGTGCCAGCAGTGACTACCAAGAGACCCAGTACTTC. The rearrangement links TRBV28 to TRBJ2-5; no reliable D call. Germline assignment: CDR1 MDHEN and CDR2 SYDVKM. Trimming removed 5 bases at V and 0 bases at J, with 4 bases between. The CDR3 has 12 amino acids. The full variable domain, rest sourced from reference TRBV28 and TRBJ2-5, is DVKVTQSSRYLVKRTGEKVFLECVQDMDHENMFWYRQDPGLGLRLIYFSYDVKMKEKGDIPEGYSVSREKKERFSLILESASTNQTSMYLCASSDYQETQYFGPGTRLLVL.

CDR3 sequence reads: CASSQDRPGRDQETQYF. CDR3 DNA: TGCGCCAGCAGCCAAGATCGGCCCGGCAGGGACCAAGAGACCCAGTACTTC. The rearrangement links TRBV4-1 to TRBJ2-5, with a possible D match to TRBD1 (5 bases). The CDR3 loop spans 17 amino acids. V lost 0 bases, J lost 0 bases, and 14 bases lay in between. The V gene's germline CDR1 is MGHRA and CDR2 YSYEKL.

V usage is TRBV5-5 and J usage is TRBJ2-3, with D possibly being TRBD1 (6 bases). V was clipped by 4 bases and J by 4 bases, with 13 bases between them. There are 14 residues in the CDR3. Germline values: CDR1 SGHKS, CDR2 YYEKEE (reference sequence). For the CDR3, the DNA is TGTGCCAGCAGCCCCGGACAGATCCCAGATACGCAGTATTTT. It yields the protein CASSPGQIPDTQYF.

Note on this clonotype: One junction end disagrees with the germline gene, perhaps due to a read error. Here the CDR3 reads CASSLERGYTEALF. The CDR3 nucleotides are TGTGCCAGCAGCTTAGAAAGGGGGTACACTGAAGCTCTCTTT. V and J are TRBV7-6 and TRBJ1-1, with TRBD1 as a possible D gene (6 bases). The CDR3 contains 14 residues. The germline V gene has CDR1 SGHVS and CDR2 FNYEAQ.

This clonotype has more than one count but fewer than ten. The rearrangement joins TRBV4-1 to TRBJ2-3, with 7 positions matching TRBD2. Germline lookup yields CDR1 MGHRA and CDR2 YSYEKL. This CDR3 is 16 amino acids long. V shed 4 bases and J 6 bases; nucleotides not matched to a gene: 13. The CDR3 sequence is CASSREGPRASDTQYF. CDR3 DNA: TGCGCCAGCAGCCGGGAGGGACCGCGGGCGAGTGATACGCAGTATTTT.

This clonotype has more than one count but fewer than ten. V gene TRBV9 combines with J gene TRBJ1-1; D is unclear. The CDR3 runs 14 residues. Trimming shortened V by 3 bases and J by 5 bases, and 14 bases separated the two germline ends. CDR1 and CDR2 (germline): SGDLS, YYNGEE. Here the CDR3 reads CASSATSGGTEAFF. In nucleotides, the CDR3 is TGTGCCAGCAGCGCGACGAGTGGTGGGACTGAAGCTTTCTTT.

This clonotype was seen only a few times. The chain carries TRBV9 and TRBJ2-5; the match to TRBD2 covers 16 bases. V trimming: 4 bases; J trimming: 3 bases; junction bases outside the gene matches: 6. The CDR3 sequence is 17 residues long. Germline V CDR1 and CDR2: SGDLS, YYNGEE. The CDR3 DNA sequence: TGTGCCAGCAGCACCGGGACTAGCGGGGGGGCTGAAGAGACCCAGTACTTC. Amino acids: CASSTGTSGGAEETQYF. Filled out from reference TRBV9 and TRBJ2-5, the complete variable domain reads DSGVTQTPKHLITATGQRVTLRCSPRSGDLSVYWYQQSLDQGLQFLIQYYNGEERAKGNILERFSAQQFPDLHSELNLSSLELGDSALYFCASSTGTSGGAEETQYFGPGTRLLVL.

V and J are TRBV6-2 or TRBV6-3 and TRBJ2-5; D call uncertain. Trimming stripped 2 bases from V and 5 bases from J, with 12 bases between. This CDR3 spans 14 amino acids. Germline lookup yields CDR1 MNHEY and CDR2 SVGEGT. CDR3 sequence (DNA): TGTGCCAGCAGTTACACCCGACCGGGTGAGACCCAGTACTTC. This encodes CASSYTRPGETQYF.

This clonotype was counted only a few times. The chain combines TRBV20-1 with TRBJ2-5; TRBD1 matches 10 bases. Germline lookup yields CDR1 DFQATT and CDR2 SNEGSKA (reference sequence). The trim removed 5 bases at V and 1 base at J, leaving 10 bases unmatched. The CDR3 length is 16 residues. The CDR3 region has the DNA TGCAGTGCTCCGGACAGGGGGTCCCTGTTCCAAGAGACCCAGTACTTC. The encoded protein is CSAPDRGSLFQETQYF.

The V call is TRBV4-1, the J call TRBJ1-4, with no clear D. Trimming removed 0 bases from V and 8 bases from J, with 7 bases in between. Germline CDR1 MGHRA, CDR2 YSYEKL. The CDR3 is 13 residues long. This chain's CDR3 is CASSQEAGEKLFF. The CDR3 DNA follows: TGCGCCAGCAGCCAAGAGGCAGGCGAAAAACTGTTTTTT.

This clonotype was counted between two and nine times. The J gene is TRBJ2-1, the V gene TRBV18; D is perhaps TRBD2 (5 bases). CDR3 size: 13 residues. V shed 6 bases and J shed 4 bases, with 10 bases lying between them. In germline, CDR1 is KGHSH, CDR2 LQKENI. The CDR3, as DNA: TGTGCCAGCTCCATGGAGGATTACAATGAGCAGTTCTTC. Its translation: CASSMEDYNEQFF.

Many counts were recorded for this clonotype. As DNA, the CDR3 is TGTGCCAGCAGCCAAGTTCTGCAAGAGACCCAGTACTTC. It encodes CASSQVLQETQYF. The chain links TRBV4-2 to TRBJ2-5; D gene uncertain. The V end was cut by 1 base, the J end by 2 bases, with 5 bases between. The CDR3 has 13 residues. The germline V gene has CDR1 LGHNA and CDR2 YNFKEQ.

In its sample, this clonotype was seen once. The chain has TRBV5-6 and TRBJ1-4, with a tentative D call TRBD1 (6 bases). The V gene lost 4 bases and the J gene lost 4 bases, with 17 bases spanning the gap. Germline V gene lookup returns CDR1 SGHDT and CDR2 YYEEEE. CDR3 length equals 16 residues. The CDR3 DNA reads TGTGCCAGCAGCCAAGGGTCCCAGGGGATTAATGAAAAACTGTTTTTT. It is translated as CASSQGSQGINEKLFF.

The chain is built from TRBV6-1 and TRBJ2-7; D ambiguous. Germline loops: CDR1 MNHNS, CDR2 SASEGT. CDR3 length equals 14 residues. V was trimmed by 2 bases and J by 5 bases, leaving 13 bases between them. In DNA form, the CDR3 reads TGTGCCAGCAGTGAAAACTGGGGTGGGGACGAGCAGTACTTC. It translates to CASSENWGGDEQYF.

The chain uses TRBV4-1 and TRBJ1-6; a weak D match, TRBD1 (5 bases). V lost 5 bases and J lost 9, with 14 bases in between. Germline V gene data show CDR1 as MGHRA and CDR2 as YSYEKL. This CDR3 is 14 amino acids long. The CDR3: CASSGLGATSPLHF. CDR3 DNA sequence: TGCGCCAGCAGCGGTTTAGGGGCCACTTCACCCCTCCACTTT.

This chain joins TRBV7-9 and TRBJ2-5; perhaps D is TRBD1 or TRBD2 (6 bases each). This CDR3 has 17 amino acids. Germline-derived CDR1 and CDR2 are SEHNR and FQNEAQ (reference sequence). V gave up 0 bases and J gave up 1 base, with 15 bases separating them. The CDR3 region is CASSLAGGGTLQETQYF. CDR3 DNA: TGTGCCAGCAGCTTAGCCGGTGGGGGGACACTCCAAGAGACCCAGTACTTC.

A few counts support this clonotype. The gene calls are TRBV10-3 and TRBJ1-1; maybe TRBD1 (5 bases). CDR1 and CDR2 (germline): ENHRY, SYGVKD. The CDR3 extends over 14 amino acids. The V and J ends lost 6 bases and 5 bases respectively, with 16 bases between them. CDR3 nucleotide sequence: TGTGCCATCAGACTAGACACGGGGCGGACTGAAGCTTTCTTT. As protein: CAIRLDTGRTEAFF.

The gene calls are TRBV6-1 and TRBJ2-7; 8 bases are a match to TRBD2. The length of the CDR3 is 15 residues. Germline loops: CDR1 MNHNS, CDR2 SASEGT. J was trimmed by 3 bases and V by 6 bases; bases with no gene match: 10. As DNA, the CDR3 is TGTGCCAGCAGCCTCGAAGGTAGCGGGGTCTACGAGCAGTACGTC. It encodes CASSLEGSGVYEQYV.

This clonotype was recorded many times. The J gene is TRBJ2-3, the V gene TRBV18; D remains ambiguous. The V gene lost 8 bases and the J gene lost 1 base, with 10 bases spanning the gap. CDR3 length: 13 residues. Germline-derived CDR1 and CDR2 are KGHSH and LQKENI. CDR3 amino acids: CASSPAGTDTQYF. Here the CDR3 DNA reads TGTGCCAGCAGCCCGGCGGGCACAGATACGCAGTATTTT.